This T cell receptor (beta chain) was recovered during a study of a mutant IDH1 vaccine in newly diagnosed glioma. For the study at large: Pretreatment consisted of radiotherapy, temozolomide, or both, with most receiving both. Study results and caveats: Apparently unrelated to pseudoprogression were changes in the top peripheral T cell clonotypes. Induction of immune responses by the vaccine occurred in approximately 93% of patients.

Note on this clone: Its cognate antigen is unknown.

The time point: week 5, during vaccination. It was 300 ug of mutant IDH1 20-mer peptide that made up each vaccine dose, given with topical imiquimod. The donor cohort comprised cases of new WHO grade 3 or 4 IDH1-mutant, ATRX-lost astrocytoma. The CDR3 extends over 15 amino acids. The germline V gene has CDR1 SGDLS and CDR2 YYNGEE. The V gene lost 4 bases and the J gene lost 1 base, with 14 bases spanning the gap. TCRdb's copy holds only in-frame clones and misses some; the assay was immunoSEQ multiplex PCR. The table lists some 51,000 clones, around 80% of them singletons. The source was PBMCs, collected from a glioma patient whose treatment included an IDH1 peptide vaccine. The TCR sequence derives from a man aged 45-60 years with glioma. The V gene is TRBV9, the J gene TRBJ1-1; D gene ambiguous. In DNA form, the CDR3 reads TGTGCCAGCAGCCCCTGGGGAGGTGGGAACACTGAAGCTTTCTTT. This sequence encodes CASSPWGGGNTEAFF.